A selection of T cell receptor beta chains follows, all from one sample in a study of cytomegalovirus exposure and HLA in healthy donors. Assay used: immunoSEQ multiplex PCR; TCRdb lists only in-frame clones, some missing. This table holds about 160,000 clones, 79% found once. The material sequenced was PBMCs. These receptors all stem from a man aged 50 to 59 in good health and CMV-seropositive. The CDR3 runs from the conserved cysteine through the conserved F or W. Each record gives: clone size, D gene, V gene, J gene, CDR3 protein, CDR3 DNA. D genes are given only for firm matches. Size is omitted from some rows. Given values are once, few, many or a class for expanded clones.

-	-	TRBV5-1	TRBJ2-3	CASSIGQGGDTQYF	TGCGCCAGCAGCATCGGACAGGGAGGGGATACGCAGTATTTT
-	TRBD1	TRBV18	TRBJ1-4	CASSRGRTGGEKLFF	TGTGCCAGCTCACGCGGAAGGACAGGGGGGGAAAAACTGTTTTTT
-	-	TRBV7-2	TRBJ1-2	CASSSPTGFLNYGYTF	TGTGCTAGCAGCTCTCCTACAGGATTTCTAAACTATGGCTACACCTTC
-	-	TRBV21-1	TRBJ2-5	CASSKGDRGPQETQYF	TGTGCCAGCAGCAAAGGGGACAGGGGGCCTCAAGAGACCCAGTACTTC
once	TRBD1	TRBV18	TRBJ1-1	CASSSGQGVSEAFF	TGTGCCAGCTCATCGGGACAGGGGGTCTCTGAAGCTTTCTTT
-	-	TRBV28	TRBJ2-5	CASSLPPGSAGETQYF	TGTGCCAGCAGTCTCCCCCCCGGGTCGGCGGGAGAGACCCAGTACTTC
-	-	TRBV27	TRBJ1-6	CASTVLRGRDSPLHF	TGTGCCAGCACTGTCCTCAGGGGCCGGGATTCACCCCTCCACTTT
few	-	TRBV6-1	TRBJ2-7	CASSTRLHFEQYF	TGTGCCAGCAGTACTAGACTCCACTTTGAGCAGTACTTC
-	TRBD2	TRBV28	TRBJ2-7	CASSPGGLAGGPYEQYF	TGTGCCAGCAGTCCTGGGGGATTAGCGGGAGGCCCCTACGAGCAGTACTTC
-	-	TRBV9	TRBJ2-7	CASSVGSGLGEQYF	TGTGCCAGCAGCGTAGGTAGCGGCCTAGGGGAGCAGTACTTC
-	TRBD1	TRBV6-4	TRBJ1-6	CASMLQGRNSPLHF	TGTGCCAGCATGCTACAGGGGAGAAATTCACCCCTCCACTTT
-	-	TRBV6-1	TRBJ1-5	CASSESGVSQPQHF	TGTGCCAGCAGTGAATCAGGGGTTAGTCAGCCCCAGCATTTT
-	-	TRBV5-1	TRBJ2-1	CASSLDYIGSYNEQFF	TGCGCCAGCAGCTTGGACTATATTGGCTCCTACAATGAGCAGTTCTTC
-	-	TRBV6-1	TRBJ2-3	CASSEGRDTDTQYF	TGTGCCAGCAGTGAAGGCAGGGACACAGATACGCAGTATTTT
once	-	TRBV5-4	TRBJ1-1	CASSSRWTNTEAFF	TGTGCCAGCAGCTCCCGGTGGACAAACACTGAAGCTTTCTTT
-	-	TRBV30	TRBJ1-1	CAWSVRAAGSKAFF	TGTGCCTGGAGTGTAAGGGCGGCGGGGTCGAAAGCTTTCTTT
few	TRBD1	TRBV19	TRBJ1-1	CASSIDPGQMTEAFF	TGTGCCAGTAGTATAGATCCGGGACAGATGACTGAAGCTTTCTTT
-	TRBD1	TRBV29-1	TRBJ2-7	CSAAPWTGGTYEQYF	TGCAGCGCCGCCCCTTGGACAGGGGGAACCTACGAGCAGTACTTC
-	TRBD1	TRBV5-4	TRBJ2-3	CASSYGNRGADTQYF	TGTGCCAGCAGCTACGGGAACAGGGGAGCAGATACGCAGTATTTT
-	TRBD2	TRBV7-2	TRBJ2-7	CASSLSGTSLEQYF	TGTGCCAGCAGCTTATCTGGGACTAGTCTCGAGCAGTACTTC
-	-	TRBV28	TRBJ1-6	CASTLLNNSPLHF	TGTGCCAGCACCCTACTTAATAATTCACCCCTCCACTTT
few	TRBD2	TRBV9	TRBJ2-5	CASSVTSGTHQETQYF	TGTGCCAGCAGCGTAACTAGCGGGACACACCAAGAGACCCAGTACTTC
-	TRBD1	TRBV7-9	TRBJ1-1	CASSANHRGGIAFF	TGTGCCAGCAGCGCGAACCACAGGGGTGGAATAGCTTTCTTT
-	-	TRBV5-4	TRBJ2-5	CASSSRAQETQYF	TGTGCCAGCAGCTCGCGGGCCCAAGAGACCCAGTACTTC
-	TRBD1	TRBV4-1	TRBJ2-7	CTSSLGTGNYEQYF	TGCACCAGCAGCCTTGGGACAGGGAATTACGAGCAGTACTTC
-	-	TRBV23-1	TRBJ1-6	CASSQLGVPLHF	TGCGCCAGCAGTCAACTAGGAGTTCCCCTCCACTTT
-	-	TRBV2	TRBJ1-1	CASTESRTENTEAFF	TGTGCCAGCACCGAGTCCCGGACAGAGAACACTGAAGCTTTCTTT
-	TRBD1	TRBV4-2	TRBJ1-2	CASSAAGTGAFFGYTF	TGTGCCAGCAGCGCAGCCGGGACAGGGGCCTTCTTTGGCTACACCTTC
once	TRBD2	TRBV11-2	TRBJ2-7	CASSLRSGQAYEQYF	TGTGCCAGCAGCTTACGTAGCGGGCAGGCCTACGAGCAGTACTTC
-	-	TRBV18	TRBJ1-3	CASSPIREESSGNTIYF	TGTGCCAGCTCACCAATTCGGGAAGAAAGCTCTGGAAACACCATATATTTT
-	TRBD2	TRBV27	TRBJ2-5	CASSLWLAGLETQYF	TGTGCCAGCAGTTTATGGCTAGCGGGGCTAGAGACCCAGTACTTC
-	TRBD1	TRBV6-5	TRBJ1-6	CASSYRGQGTPLHF	TGTGCCAGCAGTTACCGGGGACAGGGTACACCCCTCCACTTT
-	-	TRBV19	TRBJ1-4	CASSSPGGEEKLFF	TGTGCCAGTAGCTCACCAGGCGGGGAAGAAAAACTGTTTTTT
-	TRBD2	TRBV29-1	TRBJ2-1	CSVGWTSGTISSEQFF	TGCAGCGTTGGGTGGACTAGCGGAACCATTAGTTCTGAGCAGTTCTTC
-	TRBD1	TRBV7-9	TRBJ2-7	CASTVGQNYEQYF	TGTGCCAGCACCGTGGGACAGAACTACGAGCAGTACTTC
-	TRBD1	TRBV5-1	TRBJ2-2	CASSLRDRNTGELFF	TGCGCCAGCAGCCTAAGGGACAGGAACACCGGGGAGCTGTTTTTT
-	-	TRBV6-5	TRBJ1-6	CAPPKPLRSPLHF	TGTGCCCCCCCTAAACCACTCCGATCACCCCTCCACTTT
-	-	TRBV5-6	TRBJ2-7	CASSITGEAYEQYF	TGTGCCAGCAGCATAACAGGGGAGGCTTACGAGCAGTACTTC
-	TRBD2	TRBV29-1	TRBJ2-1	CSVPLLAGGYNEQFF	TGCAGCGTACCGTTACTAGCGGGGGGGTACAATGAGCAGTTCTTC
-	-	TRBV27	TRBJ1-1	CASSFSGRNTEAFF	TGTGCCAGCAGTTTTTCCGGGAGGAACACTGAAGCTTTCTTT